These 10 T cell receptor beta chains originate from one sample sequenced in a study of blood T cell repertoires in COVID-19. Produced via immunoSEQ multiplex PCR; TCRdb's table is partial and in-frame only. There are about 480,000 clones in the sample; roughly 89% occur only once, and roughly 0.84% lies in the top ten. Sequencing input: peripheral blood. The receptors here all came from a man aged 18-30 years with COVID-19, enrolled during active disease.

This chain connects TRBV25-1 to TRBJ2-2; possibly TRBD2 for D (5 bases). The CDR3 loop spans 16 amino acids. Germline CDR1 reads MGHDK; CDR2 reads SYGVNS. The V and J ends lost 2 bases and 5 bases respectively, with 15 bases between them. The chain's CDR3 is CASSEVGGRGTGELFF. The CDR3 region has the DNA TGTGCCAGCAGTGAAGTAGGTGGGAGAGGGACCGGGGAGCTGTTTTTT.

CDR3 residues: CASSLTGSMNTEAFF. The CDR3 region has the DNA TGTGCCAGCAGCTTGACAGGTTCCATGAACACTGAAGCTTTCTTT. The V gene is TRBV5-8, the J gene TRBJ1-1, with TRBD1 as a possible D gene (5 bases). V was pared by 1 base and J by 0 bases, with 10 bases between. Germline V lookup: CDR1 SGHTS, CDR2 YDEGEE. CDR3 length equals 15 residues.

This clone was found once. The chain is built from TRBV19 and TRBJ2-1, with a possible D match to TRBD2 (5 bases). CDR1 and CDR2 from the germline V gene are LNHDA and SQIVND (reference sequence). The CDR3 length is 15 residues. V was clipped by 6 bases and J by 7 bases, with 19 bases between them. The DNA for the CDR3 is TGTGCCAGTAGAGGTCGGGGTGTCCTATTGAATGAGCAGTTCTTC. It yields the protein CASRGRGVLLNEQFF.

In the case of this clone: Within the sample, other DNA sequences also encode this same CDR3. The gene calls are TRBV6-1 and TRBJ2-7, with TRBD2 as a possible D gene (6 bases). There are 13 residues in the CDR3. Per germline, CDR1 MNHNS and CDR2 SASEGT. With 3 bases removed from V and 1 base from J, the gap between germline ends came to 7 bases. CDR3 coding DNA: TGTGCCAGCAGTGAGGCGGGGTCCTACGAGCAGTACTTC. Translation gives CASSEAGSYEQYF.

This chain joins TRBV13 and TRBJ1-1; TRBD1 aligns across 7 bases. CDR1 PRHDT and CDR2 FYEKMQ come from the germline V gene (reference sequence). After removal of 2 bases from V and 4 bases from J, the junction contained 7 bases not matched to a gene. The CDR3 is made up of 15 amino acids. The CDR3 DNA is TGTGCCAGCAGCTTACGACAGGGCCCCCCCACTGAAGCTTTCTTT. The encoded protein is CASSLRQGPPTEAFF.

The chain uses TRBV13 and TRBJ2-2; maybe TRBD2 (5 bases). CDR3 length: 16 residues. V was pared by 5 bases and J by 8 bases, with 21 bases between. CDR1 is PRHDT and CDR2 is FYEKMQ in the germline V gene (reference sequence). CDR3 residues: CASSQRALARDGELFF. The CDR3 DNA follows: TGTGCCAGCAGCCAACGGGCCTTGGCCCGGGATGGGGAGCTGTTTTTT.

The chain has TRBV10-2 and TRBJ2-3; the D gene is possibly TRBD2 (5 bases). V dropped 2 bases and J dropped 1 base, with 13 bases sitting between them. CDR1 and CDR2 from the germline V gene are WSHSY and SAAADI. This CDR3 spans 16 amino acids. The CDR3 is CASSEALAVGTDTQYF. The CDR3, as DNA: TGCGCCAGCAGTGAGGCTCTAGCTGTCGGCACAGATACGCAGTATTTT.

This clone was counted a single time. The chain combines TRBV9 with TRBJ2-5, with 9 bases that match TRBD1. The trim removed 4 bases at V and 7 bases at J, leaving 8 bases unmatched. The CDR3 covers 14 residues. The germline CDR1 and CDR2 sequences are SGDLS and YYNGEE. The CDR3 bases are TGTGCCAGCAGCCCGGACAGGGGAGAGGGGACCCAGTACTTC. This encodes CASSPDRGEGTQYF.

CDR3 region: CASSFDRAPNEQFF. DNA of the CDR3: TGCGCCAGCAGCTTTGACAGGGCTCCAAATGAGCAGTTCTTC. The chain combines TRBV5-1 with TRBJ2-1, with TRBD1 identical over 7 bases. Germline CDR1 is SGHRS and CDR2 is YFSETQ. Unmatched junction bases numbered 6, after V lost 2 bases and J lost 7 bases. The CDR3 spans 14 residues.

V and J are TRBV5-5 and TRBJ1-1; D may be TRBD1 (6 bases). Trimming left V 2 bases short and J 8 bases short, with 13 bases between. The CDR3 extends over 13 amino acids. The germline V gene has CDR1 SGHKS and CDR2 YYEKEE (reference sequence). Written as DNA, the CDR3 is TGTGCCAGCAGCTTCAGACAGGACCTCGAAGCTTTCTTT. It yields the protein CASSFRQDLEAFF.